Below are 6 T cell receptor beta chains sequenced from a single sample in a study of shared clonotypes between healthy human individuals (dated by TCRdb to between 2020 and 2021). Library generation was performed with the immunoSEQ multiplex PCR assay. Here the immuneACCESS table is served through TCRdb, limited to in-frame sequences with V and J called. Missing clones are a known gap in these copies; in checked studies unresolved V genes cover under half, and the rest lacks a known reason. The sample records roughly 330,000 clones, under 80% of which are singletons. About 9.4% of the sample is in the top ten clones. Sequencing was performed on memory CD4+ T cells sorted from blood. Explained via the paper, the cell subset or site label denotes: CD45RA-negative fraction. The receptors derive from a man aged 30-40 years in good health.

V usage is TRBV7-2 and J usage is TRBJ2-1; 7 nucleotides agree with TRBD2. This CDR3 contains 16 residues. CDR1 and CDR2 (germline): SGHTA, FQGNSA. V lost 5 bases and J lost 5; bases outside the gene matches: 12. As DNA, the CDR3 is TGTGCCAGCAGCAACCGCACTCCGCGGGAGAACAATGAGCAGTTCTTC. Protein: CASSNRTPRENNEQFF.

This clone was observed once. The rearrangement joins TRBV5-4 to TRBJ2-3; perhaps TRBD2 as D (5 bases). With 3 bases removed from V and 0 bases from J, the gap between germline ends came to 14 bases. The CDR3 totals 16 residues. Looked up from germline, CDR1 is SGHNT and CDR2 is YYREEE (reference sequence). This chain's CDR3 is CASSSLGRRSTDTQYF. The DNA of the CDR3 is TGTGCCAGCAGCTCTTTGGGCAGGAGGAGCACAGATACGCAGTATTTT.

The J gene is TRBJ2-7, the V gene TRBV10-3; D may match TRBD1 or TRBD2 (5 bases each). V was clipped by 11 bases and J by 2 bases, with 19 bases between them. Germline CDR1 and CDR2: ENHRY and SYGVKD. This CDR3 comprises 14 residues. CDR3: CASQPSGPTYEQYF. CDR3 nucleotide sequence: TGTGCCTCCCAACCATCGGGACCCACCTACGAGCAGTACTTC.

The chain has TRBV7-9 and TRBJ1-2, with D possibly TRBD1 on 6 matching bases. CDR3 length equals 14 residues. Between the trimmed V and J ends, which lost 2 bases and 4 bases, there was a span of 11 bases. The germline V gene has CDR1 SEHNR and CDR2 FQNEAQ (reference sequence). The CDR3 bases are TGTGCCAGCAGCTTACCGGGGGCCCCCTATGGCTACACCTTC. This sequence encodes CASSLPGAPYGYTF.

The chain uses TRBV29-1 and TRBJ2-3; the match to TRBD2 covers 11 bases. The ends lost 6 bases at V and 5 bases at J; junction bases unmatched: 4. This CDR3 is 13 amino acids long. Per the germline V gene, CDR1 is SQVTM and CDR2 is ANQGSEA. In nucleotides, the CDR3 is TGCAGCGTCCCCGGGACTAGCGGAGATACGCAGTATTTT. This codes for CSVPGTSGDTQYF.

A remark on this clone: One junction end disagrees with the germline gene, perhaps due to a read error. CDR3 sequence (DNA): TGTGCCCGGAGGCTGGACAGTCACTACGAGCAGTACTTC. Residues: CARRLDSHYEQYF. This chain uses TRBV30 with TRBJ2-7; possibly TRBD1 for D (6 bases). Germline values: CDR1 GTSNPN, CDR2 SVGIG (reference sequence). The CDR3 is made up of 13 amino acids.